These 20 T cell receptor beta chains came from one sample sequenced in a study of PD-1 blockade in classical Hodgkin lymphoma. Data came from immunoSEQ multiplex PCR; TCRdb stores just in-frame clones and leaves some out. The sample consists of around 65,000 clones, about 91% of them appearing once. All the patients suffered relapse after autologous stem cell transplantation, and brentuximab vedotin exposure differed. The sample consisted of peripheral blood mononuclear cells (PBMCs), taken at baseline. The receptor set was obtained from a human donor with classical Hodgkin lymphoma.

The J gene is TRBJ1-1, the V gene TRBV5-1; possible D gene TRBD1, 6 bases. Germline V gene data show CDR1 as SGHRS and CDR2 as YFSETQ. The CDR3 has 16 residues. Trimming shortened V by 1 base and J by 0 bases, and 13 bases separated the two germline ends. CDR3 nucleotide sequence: TGCGCCAGCAGCTTGTTGGCAGGGGTCATGAACACTGAAGCTTTCTTT. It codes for CASSLLAGVMNTEAFF.

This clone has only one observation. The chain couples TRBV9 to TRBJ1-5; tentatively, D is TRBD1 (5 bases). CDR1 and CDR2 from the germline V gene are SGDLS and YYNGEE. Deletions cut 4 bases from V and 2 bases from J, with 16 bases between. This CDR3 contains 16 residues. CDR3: CASSPSGTVGNQPQHF. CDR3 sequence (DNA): TGTGCCAGCAGCCCCAGCGGGACTGTTGGCAATCAGCCCCAGCATTTT.

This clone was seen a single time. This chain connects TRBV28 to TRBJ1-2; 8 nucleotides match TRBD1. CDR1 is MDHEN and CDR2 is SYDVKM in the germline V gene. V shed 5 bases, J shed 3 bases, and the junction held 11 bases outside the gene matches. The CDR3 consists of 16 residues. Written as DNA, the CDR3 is TGTGCCAGCAGTCGACCGGGACAGGAATCTTACTATGGCTACACCTTC. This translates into CASSRPGQESYYGYTF.

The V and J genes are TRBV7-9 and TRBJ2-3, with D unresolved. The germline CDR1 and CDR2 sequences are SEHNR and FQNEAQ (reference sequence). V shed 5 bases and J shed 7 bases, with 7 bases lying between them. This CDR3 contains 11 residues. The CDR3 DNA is TGTGCCAGCAGCCTCGAGTATACGCAGTATTTT. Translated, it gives CASSLEYTQYF. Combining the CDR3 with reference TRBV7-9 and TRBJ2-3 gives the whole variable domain DTGVSQNPRHKITKRGQNVTFRCDPISEHNRLYWYRQTLGQGPEFLTYFQNEAQLEKSRLLSDRFSAERPKGSFSTLEIQRTEQGDSAMYLCASSLEYTQYFGPGTRLTVL.

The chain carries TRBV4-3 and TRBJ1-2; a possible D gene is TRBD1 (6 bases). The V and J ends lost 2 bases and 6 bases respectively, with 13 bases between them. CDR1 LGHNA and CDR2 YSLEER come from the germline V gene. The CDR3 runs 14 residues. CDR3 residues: CASSQRPGGNGYTF. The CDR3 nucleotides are TGCGCCAGCAGCCAAAGGCCTGGGGGCAATGGCTACACCTTC.

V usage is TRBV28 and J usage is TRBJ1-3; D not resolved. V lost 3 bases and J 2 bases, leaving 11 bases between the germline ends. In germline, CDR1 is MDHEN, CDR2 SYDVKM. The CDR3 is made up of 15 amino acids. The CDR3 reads CASSFKGWTGNTIYF. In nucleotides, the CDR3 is TGTGCCAGCAGTTTTAAGGGTTGGACTGGAAACACCATATATTTT.

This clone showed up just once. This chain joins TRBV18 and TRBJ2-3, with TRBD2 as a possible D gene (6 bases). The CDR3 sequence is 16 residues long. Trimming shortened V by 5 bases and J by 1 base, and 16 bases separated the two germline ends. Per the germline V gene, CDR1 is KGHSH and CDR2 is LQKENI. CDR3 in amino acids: CASSSGLTGGTDTQYF. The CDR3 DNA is TGTGCCAGCTCATCCGGTTTGACGGGAGGCACAGATACGCAGTATTTT. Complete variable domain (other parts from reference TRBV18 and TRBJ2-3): NAGVMQNPRHLVRRRGQEARLRCSPMKGHSHVYWYRQLPEEGLKFMVYLQKENIIDESGMPKERFSAEFPKEGPSILRIQQVVRGDSAAYFCASSSGLTGGTDTQYFGPGTRLTVL.

The CDR3 region is CASSPPGASYEQYF. The CDR3 DNA reads as TGTGCCAGCAGTCCCCCAGGGGCATCCTACGAGCAGTACTTC. The chain couples TRBV6-6 to TRBJ2-7, with TRBD1 as a possible D gene (6 bases). This CDR3 is 14 amino acids long. Trimming removed 5 bases from V and 1 base from J, with 12 bases in between. CDR1 is MNHNY, CDR2 SVGAGI, per germline (reference sequence).

The CDR3: CASSPGLQYTDTQYF. The CDR3 coding sequence is TGTGCCAGTAGCCCGGGACTACAATACACAGATACGCAGTATTTT. This chain uses TRBV19 with TRBJ2-3; 7 positions agree with TRBD2. This CDR3 has 15 amino acids. The germline CDR1 and CDR2 sequences are LNHDA and SQIVND (reference sequence). The trim removed 6 bases at V and 2 bases at J, leaving 8 bases unmatched.

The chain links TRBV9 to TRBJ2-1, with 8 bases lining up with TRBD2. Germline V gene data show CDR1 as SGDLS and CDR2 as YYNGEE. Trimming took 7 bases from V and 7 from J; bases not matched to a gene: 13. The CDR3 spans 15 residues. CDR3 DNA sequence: TGTGCCAGCGGGCTCCTCCGGGGGGGCCTTAATGAGCAGTTCTTC. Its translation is CASGLLRGGLNEQFF.

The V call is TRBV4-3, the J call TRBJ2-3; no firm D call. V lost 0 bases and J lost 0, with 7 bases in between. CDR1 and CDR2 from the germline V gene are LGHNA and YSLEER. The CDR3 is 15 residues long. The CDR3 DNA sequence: TGCGCCAGCAGCCAAGACCGGCACAGCACAGATACGCAGTATTTT. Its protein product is CASSQDRHSTDTQYF.

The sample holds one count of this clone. DNA of the CDR3: TGTGCCAGCAGACCTTACGGGACAGGGCCTTACGAGCAGTACTTC. This encodes CASRPYGTGPYEQYF. This chain connects TRBV6-1 to TRBJ2-7; TRBD1 aligns across 9 bases. Germline CDR1 reads MNHNS; CDR2 reads SASEGT. V lost 6 bases, J lost 4 bases, and 10 bases stayed unmatched. This CDR3 is built from 15 residues.

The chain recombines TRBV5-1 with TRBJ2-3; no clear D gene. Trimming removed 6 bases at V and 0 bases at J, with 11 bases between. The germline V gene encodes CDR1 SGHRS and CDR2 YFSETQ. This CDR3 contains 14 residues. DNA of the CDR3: TGCGCCAGCAAGGTGGGATTGAGCACAGATACGCAGTATTTT. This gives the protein CASKVGLSTDTQYF.

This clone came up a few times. CDR3 DNA: TGTGCCAGCAGTTACACCGGGGGCAATCAGCCCCAGCATTTT. Its translation: CASSYTGGNQPQHF. J is TRBJ1-5 and V is TRBV6-5; D not certain. This CDR3 comprises 14 residues. Germline V gives CDR1 MNHEY, CDR2 SVGAGI. Trimming pared 2 bases from V and 2 bases from J, leaving 7 bases between.

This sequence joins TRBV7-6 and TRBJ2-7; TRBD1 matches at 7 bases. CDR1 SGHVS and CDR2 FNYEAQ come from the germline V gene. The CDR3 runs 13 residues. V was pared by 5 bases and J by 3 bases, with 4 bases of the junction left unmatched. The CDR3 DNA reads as TGTGCCAGCAGCCTCACAGGGGACTACGAGCAGTACTTC. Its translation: CASSLTGDYEQYF. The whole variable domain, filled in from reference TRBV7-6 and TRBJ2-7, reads GAGVSQSPRYKVTKRGQDVALRCDPISGHVSLYWYRQALGQGPEFLTYFNYEAQQDKSGLPNDRFSAERPEGSISTLTIQRTEQRDSAMYRCASSLTGDYEQYFGPGTRLTVT.

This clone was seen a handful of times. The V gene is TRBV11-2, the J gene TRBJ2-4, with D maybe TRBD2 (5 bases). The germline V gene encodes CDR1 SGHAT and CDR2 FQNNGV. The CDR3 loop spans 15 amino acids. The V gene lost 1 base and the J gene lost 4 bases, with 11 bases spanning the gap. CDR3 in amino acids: CASSLGPTGKNIQYF. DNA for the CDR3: TGTGCCAGCAGCTTAGGGCCTACGGGGAAAAACATTCAGTACTTC.

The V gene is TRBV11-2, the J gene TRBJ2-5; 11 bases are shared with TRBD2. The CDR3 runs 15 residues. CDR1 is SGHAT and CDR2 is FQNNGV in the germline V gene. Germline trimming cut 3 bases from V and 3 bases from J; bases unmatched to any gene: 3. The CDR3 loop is CASSFRGLAEETQYF. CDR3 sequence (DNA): TGTGCCAGCAGCTTTCGGGGACTAGCGGAAGAGACCCAGTACTTC.

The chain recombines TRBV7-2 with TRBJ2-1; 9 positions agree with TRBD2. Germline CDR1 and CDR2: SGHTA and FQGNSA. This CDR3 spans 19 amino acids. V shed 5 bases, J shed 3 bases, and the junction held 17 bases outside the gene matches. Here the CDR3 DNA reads TGTGCCAGCAGCACCCAGACTAGCGGCCCGGGCTTCTACTACAATGAGCAGTTCTTC. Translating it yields CASSTQTSGPGFYYNEQFF.

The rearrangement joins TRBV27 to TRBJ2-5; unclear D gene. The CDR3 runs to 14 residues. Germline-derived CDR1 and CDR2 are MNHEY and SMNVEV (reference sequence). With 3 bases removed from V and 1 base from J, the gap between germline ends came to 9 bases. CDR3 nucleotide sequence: TGTGCCAGCAGTTTCCGACGGACCCAAGAGACCCAGTACTTC. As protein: CASSFRRTQETQYF.

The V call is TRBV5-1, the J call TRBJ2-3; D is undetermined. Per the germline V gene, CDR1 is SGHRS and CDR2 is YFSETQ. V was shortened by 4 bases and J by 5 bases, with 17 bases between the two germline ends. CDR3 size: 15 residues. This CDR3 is CASSQSQIGEDTQYF. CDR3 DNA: TGCGCCAGCAGCCAAAGCCAGATCGGTGAAGATACGCAGTATTTT.